Listed below are T cell receptor beta chains from one sample, sequenced in a study of T cell responses to AZD1222 COVID-19 vaccine. Measured with immunoSEQ multiplex PCR; TCRdb has only the in-frame clones, and not every one. The sample holds about 54,000 clones; around 80% are singletons and the top ten take 10%. Specimen: peripheral blood, collected on day 0 of AZD1222 vaccination. These receptor sequences come from an adult in good health. The CDR3 runs from the conserved cysteine through the conserved F or W. The D gene is left open where the match is weak. Some rows mark clone size as missing; the rest say once, few, many or name a class of expanded clone.

J: TRBJ2-5; size: .; V: TRBV6-2/TRBV6-3; D: .; CDR3: CASSYLQETQYF; DNA: TGTGCCAGCAGTTACTTACAAGAGACCCAGTACTTC
J: TRBJ2-7; size: .; V: TRBV5-4; D: .; CDR3: CASSFGLGPGRVNYEQYF; DNA: TGTGCCAGCAGCTTTGGTCTGGGTCCGGGACGGGTAAACTACGAGCAGTACTTC
J: TRBJ2-5; size: once; V: TRBV5-4; D: TRBD2; CDR3: CASFTRSLAGGGETQYF; DNA: TGTGCCAGTTTTACTAGGTCGCTAGCGGGGGGAGGAGAGACCCAGTACTTC
J: TRBJ1-1; size: .; V: TRBV29-1; D: .; CDR3: CSVRLGGGSTEAFF; DNA: TGCAGCGTGAGACTAGGCGGGGGGAGTACTGAAGCTTTCTTT
J: TRBJ2-2; size: .; V: TRBV5-5; D: .; CDR3: CASSLVRGSGELFF; DNA: TGTGCCAGCAGCTTGGTTCGGGGTAGCGGGGAGCTGTTTTTT
J: TRBJ2-3; size: .; V: TRBV3-1/TRBV3-2; D: TRBD1; CDR3: CASSLLLLQGENTDTQYF; DNA: TGTGCCAGCAGCCTACTTTTGTTACAGGGGGAAAATACAGATACGCAGTATTTT
J: TRBJ1-5; size: .; V: TRBV6-2/TRBV6-3; D: TRBD1; CDR3: CASSLTGTGWSQPQHF; DNA: TGTGCCAGCAGTCTCACCGGGACAGGGTGGAGTCAGCCCCAGCATTTT
J: TRBJ1-2; size: .; V: TRBV7-6; D: .; CDR3: CASSLGPPGSLSNYGYTF; DNA: TGTGCCAGCAGCTTAGGGCCGCCGGGGTCACTCTCTAACTATGGCTACACCTTC
J: TRBJ2-3; size: .; V: TRBV7-2; D: TRBD2; CDR3: CASSFRGGGITDTQYF; DNA: TGTGCCAGCAGCTTCCGCGGGGGGGGGATCACAGATACGCAGTATTTT
J: TRBJ2-3; size: .; V: TRBV5-1; D: .; CDR3: CASSPGRTDTQYF; DNA: TGCGCCAGCAGCCCGGGGAGGACAGATACGCAGTATTTT
J: TRBJ1-4; size: .; V: TRBV5-4; D: .; CDR3: CASSYRDEDEKLFF; DNA: TGTGCCAGCAGCTACAGGGATGAGGATGAAAAACTGTTTTTT
J: TRBJ1-2; size: .; V: TRBV2; D: .; CDR3: CASSEWAGAGYTF; DNA: TGTGCCAGCAGTGAGTGGGCAGGGGCCGGCTACACCTTC
J: TRBJ2-1; size: .; V: TRBV7-2; D: .; CDR3: CASSLGPGDEQFF; DNA: TGTGCCAGCAGCTTAGGCCCGGGAGATGAGCAGTTCTTC
J: TRBJ2-2; size: .; V: TRBV5-6; D: TRBD1; CDR3: CASRRTGSGTGELFF; DNA: TGTGCCAGCAGGCGGACAGGGTCTGGCACCGGGGAGCTGTTTTTT
J: TRBJ2-1; size: .; V: TRBV19; D: .; CDR3: CASTSSYNEQFF; DNA: TGTGCCAGTACTAGCTCCTACAATGAGCAGTTCTTC
J: TRBJ2-4; size: few; V: TRBV15; D: .; CDR3: CATSREGNLAKNIQYF; DNA: TGTGCCACCAGCAGAGAAGGAAATTTAGCCAAAAACATTCAGTACTTC
J: TRBJ1-5; size: once; V: TRBV7-2; D: .; CDR3: CASSLVGRGGNQPQHF; DNA: TGTGCCAGCAGCTTAGTAGGCAGGGGAGGCAATCAGCCCCAGCATTTT
J: TRBJ1-1; size: once; V: TRBV7-2; D: .; CDR3: CASSLALVSRDEAFF; DNA: TGTGCCAGCAGCTTAGCGCTCGTTAGCAGGGACGAAGCTTTCTTT
J: TRBJ2-5; size: .; V: TRBV24-1; D: .; CDR3: CATSDFPRSQETQYF; DNA: TGTGCCACCAGTGATTTTCCCAGATCCCAAGAGACCCAGTACTTC
J: TRBJ1-4; size: .; V: TRBV16; D: TRBD1; CDR3: CASSQTATGAEKLFF; DNA: TGTGCCAGCAGCCAAACCGCAACAGGGGCCGAAAAACTGTTTTTT
J: TRBJ2-3; size: once; V: TRBV12-3/TRBV12-4; D: .; CDR3: CASSKGGTDTQYF; DNA: TGTGCCAGCAGCAAGGGAGGCACAGATACGCAGTATTTT
J: TRBJ2-1; size: .; V: TRBV29-1; D: TRBD2; CDR3: CSARVSGRGSSYNEQFF; DNA: TGCAGCGCCAGAGTCTCCGGGAGGGGGAGCTCCTACAATGAGCAGTTCTTC
J: TRBJ2-5; size: .; V: TRBV10-2; D: .; CDR3: CASSEWGRSVQETQYF; DNA: TGCGCCAGCAGTGAATGGGGAAGGAGCGTACAAGAGACCCAGTACTTC
J: TRBJ1-2; size: .; V: TRBV6-5; D: .; CDR3: CASSLGGTTGGYTF; DNA: TGTGCCAGCAGTCTTGGGGGTACGACGGGAGGCTACACCTTC
J: TRBJ2-7; size: once; V: TRBV18; D: TRBD1; CDR3: CASSPSRDRGFFYEQYF; DNA: TGTGCCAGCTCACCATCCCGGGACAGGGGATTTTTCTACGAGCAGTACTTC
J: TRBJ2-5; size: .; V: TRBV6-5; D: TRBD1; CDR3: CASSPSRDRVKTQYF; DNA: TGTGCCAGCAGTCCGTCCCGGGACAGGGTCAAGACCCAGTACTTC
J: TRBJ1-1; size: .; V: TRBV3-1/TRBV3-2; D: .; CDR3: CASSPPRVGNTEAFF; DNA: TGTGCCAGCAGCCCGCCAAGGGTAGGGAACACTGAAGCTTTCTTT
J: TRBJ2-5; size: once; V: TRBV5-1; D: TRBD1; CDR3: CASSQGTGGQETQYF; DNA: TGCGCCAGCAGCCAGGGGACAGGGGGCCAAGAGACCCAGTACTTC
J: TRBJ2-4; size: .; V: TRBV7-2; D: .; CDR3: CASQILGGDIQYF; DNA: TGTGCCAGCCAAATCTTGGGGGGTGACATTCAGTACTTC
J: TRBJ1-2; size: .; V: TRBV28; D: .; CDR3: CASSVARYGYTF; DNA: TGTGCCAGCAGCGTCGCGCGGTATGGCTACACCTTC
J: TRBJ1-6; size: .; V: TRBV7-2; D: .; CDR3: CASSSEWAYNSPLHF; DNA: TGTGCCAGCAGCTCCGAGTGGGCCTATAATTCACCCCTCCACTTT
J: TRBJ1-1; size: .; V: TRBV19; D: .; CDR3: CASNMGGLEAFF; DNA: TGTGCCAGTAACATGGGGGGACTTGAAGCTTTCTTT
J: TRBJ2-5; size: once; V: TRBV5-4; D: TRBD2; CDR3: CASSSLAGGHQETQYF; DNA: TGTGCCAGCAGCTCACTAGCGGGAGGGCACCAAGAGACCCAGTACTTC
J: TRBJ2-7; size: .; V: TRBV2; D: .; CDR3: CASKGGPYEQYF; DNA: TGTGCCAGCAAAGGAGGTCCCTACGAGCAGTACTTC
J: TRBJ2-2; size: .; V: TRBV4-2; D: TRBD2; CDR3: CASSQWTSANTGELFF; DNA: TGTGCCAGCAGCCAATGGACTAGCGCGAACACCGGGGAGCTGTTTTTT
J: TRBJ1-4; size: .; V: TRBV4-2; D: TRBD1; CDR3: CASSRGQGDDEKLFF; DNA: TGTGCCAGCAGCCGCGGACAGGGGGACGATGAAAAACTGTTTTTT
J: TRBJ1-4; size: .; V: TRBV9; D: .; CDR3: CASSVGGATNEKLFF; DNA: TGTGCCAGCAGCGTAGGTGGCGCAACTAATGAAAAACTGTTTTTT
J: TRBJ1-1; size: .; V: TRBV20-1; D: TRBD1; CDR3: CSASPGQGAKWNTEAFF; DNA: TGCAGTGCTAGTCCAGGACAGGGGGCGAAGTGGAACACTGAAGCTTTCTTT
J: TRBJ2-7; size: .; V: TRBV18; D: .; CDR3: CASSPQQRRPYEQYF; DNA: TGTGCCAGCTCACCACAACAGCGGAGGCCATACGAGCAGTACTTC
J: TRBJ1-1; size: .; V: TRBV5-5; D: .; CDR3: CASSLEGLGTEAFF; DNA: TGTGCCAGCAGCTTGGAAGGCCTGGGCACTGAAGCTTTCTTT
J: TRBJ1-1; size: .; V: TRBV2; D: .; CDR3: CASSEWNTEAFF; DNA: TGTGCCAGCAGTGAATGGAACACTGAAGCTTTCTTT
J: TRBJ1-3; size: .; V: TRBV2; D: .; CDR3: CASSGDSGNTIYF; DNA: TGTGCCAGCAGTGGAGACTCTGGAAACACCATATATTTT
J: TRBJ2-5; size: .; V: TRBV5-4; D: .; CDR3: CASSLGSYQETQYF; DNA: TGTGCCAGCAGCTTGGGGAGTTACCAAGAGACCCAGTACTTC
J: TRBJ2-7; size: once; V: TRBV11-1; D: .; CDR3: CASSLMAGSYEQYF; DNA: TGTGCCAGCAGCTTAATGGCGGGAAGCTACGAGCAGTACTTC
J: TRBJ2-2; size: .; V: TRBV10-3; D: .; CDR3: CAISEYTGLRPGELFF; DNA: TGTGCCATCAGTGAGTACACGGGACTTCGCCCCGGGGAGCTGTTTTTT
J: TRBJ2-7; size: .; V: TRBV10-2; D: TRBD1; CDR3: CASRAHRGDRAYEQYF; DNA: TGCGCCAGTAGGGCCCACCGGGGGGACAGGGCCTACGAGCAGTACTTC
J: TRBJ2-5; size: .; V: TRBV5-1; D: .; CDR3: CASSLDGGQETQYF; DNA: TGCGCCAGCAGCTTGGACGGAGGTCAAGAGACCCAGTACTTC
J: TRBJ1-2; size: .; V: TRBV4-3; D: .; CDR3: CASSQEIGRTLYGYTF; DNA: TGCGCCAGCAGCCAAGAGATAGGCAGGACTCTCTATGGCTACACCTTC
J: TRBJ1-5; size: .; V: TRBV7-2; D: TRBD1; CDR3: CASSPRTGNQPQHF; DNA: TGTGCCAGCAGCCCTAGGACAGGGAATCAGCCCCAGCATTTT
J: TRBJ2-7; size: .; V: TRBV3-1/TRBV3-2; D: .; CDR3: CASSQGGGKQYF; DNA: TGTGCCAGCAGCCAAGGAGGGGGGAAGCAGTACTTC
J: TRBJ1-5; size: once; V: TRBV30; D: .; CDR3: CAWSVWEALGDSNQPQHF; DNA: TGTGCCTGGAGTGTATGGGAAGCGTTGGGGGATAGCAATCAGCCCCAGCATTTT
J: TRBJ1-2; size: .; V: TRBV4-1; D: .; CDR3: CASSQDQLTNYGYTF; DNA: TGCGCCAGCAGCCAAGATCAGTTGACTAACTATGGCTACACCTTC
J: TRBJ1-6; size: .; V: TRBV2; D: TRBD1; CDR3: CASQRTGGTGSPLHF; DNA: TGTGCCAGCCAAAGGACAGGGGGCACTGGGTCACCCCTCCACTTT
J: TRBJ1-6; size: .; V: TRBV28; D: .; CDR3: CASRRTWENSPLHF; DNA: TGTGCCAGCAGACGGACCTGGGAGAATTCACCCCTCCACTTT
J: TRBJ1-2; size: .; V: TRBV9; D: .; CDR3: CASSVVSEAAPQNGYTF; DNA: TGTGCCAGCAGCGTAGTCTCGGAGGCAGCCCCTCAAAATGGCTACACCTTC
J: TRBJ2-3; size: .; V: TRBV7-6; D: TRBD1; CDR3: CASSLETGLGTDTQYF; DNA: TGTGCCAGCAGCTTAGAGACAGGGTTGGGCACAGATACGCAGTATTTT
J: TRBJ1-2; size: .; V: TRBV5-6; D: .; CDR3: CASSLAMDRGGVYGYTF; DNA: TGTGCCAGCAGCTTGGCCATGGACCGAGGGGGGGTCTATGGCTACACCTTC
J: TRBJ1-3; size: .; V: TRBV19; D: .; CDR3: CASSIWLASSAGNTIYF; DNA: TGTGCCAGTAGTATCTGGCTAGCTAGTTCGGCCGGAAACACCATATATTTT
J: TRBJ2-7; size: few; V: TRBV18; D: .; CDR3: CASSPSPFEQYF; DNA: TGTGCCAGCTCACCTTCGCCGTTCGAGCAGTACTTC
J: TRBJ2-1; size: .; V: TRBV6-5; D: .; CDR3: CASSSRTNEQFF; DNA: TGTGCCAGCAGTTCCCGGACCAATGAGCAGTTCTTC